This TCR beta chain was recorded in a study of T cells after yellow fever vaccination. Study-wide background: Researchers used SMART-Seq v4 Ultra Low Input to prepare fractions that had low cell numbers. Overall study findings and caveats: Relatively few clonotypes were ones that appeared in both CD4 and CD8 compartments. At 95% to 97% for CD4 and roughly 87% for CD8, most primary-vaccination clones showed up again after the booster. Weaker overall was a secondary response that nonetheless peaked faster, on day 5 versus 15.

In its sample, this clonotype was seen a few times. Antigen specificity is unknown. This CDR3 is built from 14 residues. Germline CDR1 is SGHTA and CDR2 is FQGTGA. The V end lost 1 base, the J end lost 4 bases, and 7 bases lay between the germline ends. TCRdb called the 5' RACE reads again in MiXCR, with one record for every CDR3 protein. The top ten clones hold around 3.2% of a sample with fewer than 400,000 distinct CDR3 sequences, around 10% of them seen once. The sequence derives from a man aged 18 to 30 who received the YFV17D yellow fever vaccine. The sample in question was CD4+ T cells sorted from PBMCs, obtained 45 days after the yellow fever booster vaccination. The chain recombines TRBV7-3 with TRBJ2-2; D is unclear. CDR3 sequence (DNA): TGTGCCAGCAGCTTAATGTCTGCCACCGGGGAGCTGTTTTTT. It translates to CASSLMSATGELFF.